The 14 T cell receptor beta chains below come from one sample, sequenced in a study of regulatory T cells in long-lasting Graves disease. Time point in this sample: persistent/refractory GD, antithyroid drugs over 5 years with positive TRAb. RNA isolated from PBMCs was used to make the TCR library. Arm-PCR of CDR3 regions and iRepertoire HTBI primers were the basis on which TCR beta libraries were built. MiXCR, applied by TCRdb to the multiplex PCR reads, yields one record per CDR3 protein. The sample records hundreds of thousands of distinct CDR3 sequences, about 20% being singletons. Sequencing used peripheral blood mononuclear cells (PBMCs), obtained when the disease was refractory, from a patient treated with antithyroid drugs. The source is a female donor with Graves disease.

The sample holds a few counts of this clonotype. V is TRBV29-1 and J is TRBJ1-4, with TRBD1 identical over 9 bases. The V and J ends lost 6 bases and 6 bases, in that order; junction bases with no gene match: 5. The CDR3 is made up of 13 amino acids. Germline V gene sequence: CDR1 SQVTM, CDR2 ANQGSEA. The CDR3 DNA follows: TGCAGCGTGGCACAGGGGGCCGATGAAAAACTGTTTTTT. As protein: CSVAQGADEKLFF.

The chain links TRBV5-1 to TRBJ2-3; D is possibly TRBD1 or TRBD2 (5 bases each). Trimming cost V 4 bases and J 6 bases, with 12 bases left between them. CDR1 and CDR2 from the germline V gene are SGHRS and YFSETQ. CDR3 length: 13 amino acids. The CDR3 DNA reads as TGCGCCAGCAGCCTCCGGGACGCCGATACGCAGTATTTT. Translating it yields CASSLRDADTQYF.

Concerning this clonotype: The junction and the germline gene differ at one end; a read error may be behind it. The chain has TRBV6-1 and TRBJ2-7; 7 nucleotides match TRBD2. The CDR3 runs 14 residues. In germline, CDR1 is MNHNS, CDR2 SASEGT. CDR3 protein: CASSPSGRAQAWSF. The CDR3 nucleotides read TGTGCCAGCAGCCCATCGGGGAGGGCTCAAGCCTGGAGCTTC.

This clonotype was counted at least ten times. The V call is TRBV2, the J call TRBJ2-2; D ambiguous. CDR1 and CDR2 (germline): SNHLY, FYNNEI. This CDR3 has 15 residues. V lost 3 bases, J lost 2 bases, and 10 bases lay in between. DNA of the CDR3: TGTGCCAGCAGTGAGGGTCGGTTTAACACCGGGGAGCTGTTTTTT. Its translation: CASSEGRFNTGELFF.

The table lists this clonotype with many counts. V and J are TRBV28 and TRBJ1-5; D is ambiguous. The V and J ends lost 6 bases and 10 bases respectively, with 16 bases between them. The CDR3 sequence is 13 residues long. Germline lookup yields CDR1 MDHEN and CDR2 SYDVKM. For the CDR3, the DNA is TGTGCCAGCAGCTTTACGGGTGTGCTCCCCCAGCATTTT. Its protein product is CASSFTGVLPQHF.

This clonotype turned up a few times. This chain connects TRBV4-3 to TRBJ2-7; D gene ambiguous. Trimming removed 2 bases at V and 7 bases at J, with 12 bases between. Germline CDR1 reads LGHNA; CDR2 reads YSLEER. The CDR3 is 13 residues long. In nucleotides, the CDR3 is TGCGCCAGCAGCCAACAAACGAGGACGGAGCAGTACTTC. This codes for CASSQQTRTEQYF.

The chain uses TRBV7-2 and TRBJ1-3; 7 bases are shared with TRBD1. J was trimmed by 0 bases and V by 0 bases; bases with no gene match: 11. Germline loops: CDR1 SGHTA, CDR2 FQGNSA. The CDR3 covers 19 residues. CDR3 sequence (DNA): TGTGCCAGCAGCTTAGCGGGAGGGGGCTTGGGAAGCTCTGGAAACACCATATATTTT. Residues: CASSLAGGGLGSSGNTIYF.

The chain has TRBV12-3 or TRBV12-4 and TRBJ2-5, with unresolved D. The CDR3 extends over 14 amino acids. V was shortened by 3 bases and J by 4 bases, with 12 bases between the two germline ends. CDR3 amino acids: CASSLGRTVETQYF. As DNA, the CDR3 is TGTGCCAGCAGTTTGGGAAGAACTGTAGAGACCCAGTACTTC.

This sequence joins TRBV6-4 and TRBJ1-2; D gene unclear. The CDR3 runs 13 residues. Germline lookup yields CDR1 MRHNA and CDR2 SNTAGT. V gave up 6 bases and J gave up 9 bases, with 17 bases separating them. The CDR3 here is CASRKGREPSYTF. The CDR3 nucleotides read TGTGCCAGCAGGAAGGGCCGGGAGCCCAGCTACACCTTC.

The chain has TRBV6-5 and TRBJ1-2; the D is unclear. This CDR3 contains 14 residues. Trimming removed 0 bases at V and 8 bases at J, with 13 bases between. Per the germline V gene, CDR1 is MNHEY and CDR2 is SVGAGI. CDR3 amino acids: CASSYSTRGFGYTF. The CDR3 region has the DNA TGTGCCAGCAGTTACTCGACGCGGGGATTCGGCTACACCTTC.

The CDR3 DNA follows: TGCAGCGTTGGAGGGGCCGGGGCCAACGTCCTGACTTTC. This translates into CSVGGAGANVLTF. The chain links TRBV29-1 to TRBJ2-6; perhaps D is TRBD1 or TRBD2 (5 bases each). CDR1 is SQVTM and CDR2 is ANQGSEA in the germline V gene. The CDR3 has 13 amino acids. V lost 4 bases and J 4 bases, leaving 8 bases between the germline ends.

The table lists this clonotype with many counts. The V call is TRBV7-2, the J call TRBJ2-2; 11 bases match TRBD1. Losses at the gene ends were 5 bases for V and 5 bases for J; bases not matched to a gene: 7. The CDR3 length is 16 residues. Germline values: CDR1 SGHTA, CDR2 FQGNSA. CDR3 amino acids: CASSPWTGGSTGELFF. The CDR3 DNA reads as TGTGCCAGCAGCCCATGGACAGGGGGCAGTACCGGGGAGCTGTTTTTT.

This clonotype occurred many times. This chain joins TRBV10-3 and TRBJ2-2; possibly TRBD2 for D (6 bases). Looked up from germline, CDR1 is ENHRY and CDR2 is SYGVKD. The CDR3 runs to 17 residues. Trimming cost V 4 bases and J 3 bases, with 18 bases left between them. CDR3 nucleotide sequence: TGTGCCATCAGTGGGATTCGGACGGGGGTCCACACCGGGGAGCTGTTTTTT. Amino acid sequence: CAISGIRTGVHTGELFF.

This clonotype was counted many times. CDR3 coding DNA: TGTGCCAGCAGTTTGAGCAGGGGAGGGGGCAATCAGCCCCAGCATTTT. Residues: CASSLSRGGGNQPQHF. V gene TRBV12-3 or TRBV12-4 combines with J gene TRBJ1-5, with a tentative D call TRBD1 (6 bases). This CDR3 has 16 amino acids. V lost 3 bases and J lost 2, with 14 bases in between.